This entry lists 18 T cell receptor beta chains sequenced from one sample in a study of blood T cells in healthy people across ages. The second PCR ran about 6 to 12 cycles with a sample-barcoded 5' primer and J-beta primers. MiXCR, applied by TCRdb to the 5' RACE reads, yields one record per CDR3 protein. Among under 1,000,000 distinct CDR3 sequences, around half were seen once, and the ten largest hold about a sixth. Sequenced sample: blood. The receptors here all came from an elderly man in good health.

The chain is built from TRBV10-3 and TRBJ2-3; TRBD2 matches 7 bases. CDR1 is ENHRY and CDR2 is SYGVKD in the germline V gene. The CDR3 has 15 residues. V was clipped by 0 bases and J by 3 bases; unmatched bases: 3. The CDR3 coding sequence is TGTGCCATCAGTGAGTCTCTAGCGGAGACAGATACGCAGTATTTT. It is translated as CAISESLAETDTQYF.

The chain couples TRBV3-1 to TRBJ1-2, with D hard to call. The germline V gene has CDR1 LGHDT and CDR2 YNNKEL (reference sequence). Deletions cut 0 bases from V and 3 bases from J, with 8 bases between. This CDR3 comprises 14 residues. CDR3 protein: CASSQEGLDYGYTF. In nucleotides, the CDR3 is TGTGCCAGCAGCCAAGAGGGTTTGGACTATGGCTACACCTTC. The whole variable domain, remainder taken from reference TRBV3-1 and TRBJ1-2, is DTAVSQTPKYLVTQMGNDKSIKCEQNLGHDTMYWYKQDSKKFLKIMFSYNNKELIINETVPNRFSPKSPDKAHLNLHINSLELGDSAVYFCASSQEGLDYGYTFGSGTRLTVV.

This clonotype has only a few counts. The chain combines TRBV9 with TRBJ2-1; a weak D match, TRBD1 (5 bases). Trimming removed 2 bases at V and 3 bases at J, with 12 bases between. Germline values: CDR1 SGDLS, CDR2 YYNGEE. The CDR3 is made up of 15 amino acids. This CDR3 reads CASSVGAPNYNEQFF. The CDR3 nucleotides read TGTGCCAGCAGCGTTGGGGCTCCCAACTACAATGAGCAGTTCTTC.

The chain links TRBV29-1 to TRBJ2-5; D remains unclear. The CDR3 length is 14 residues. Germline V gene data show CDR1 as SQVTM and CDR2 as ANQGSEA. With 4 bases removed from V and 1 base from J, the gap between germline ends came to 13 bases. CDR3 region: CSVAARLSQETQYF. The CDR3 nucleotides read TGCAGCGTTGCAGCAAGGCTTAGCCAAGAGACCCAGTACTTC. Using reference TRBV29-1 and TRBJ2-5 for the parts outside the CDR3, the full variable domain is SAVISQKPSRDICQRGTSLTIQCQVDSQVTMMFWYRQQPGQSLTLIATANQGSEATYESGFVIDKFPISRPNLTFSTLTVSNMSPEDSSIYLCSVAARLSQETQYFGPGTRLLVL.

Concerning this clonotype: This may be a read error, as it is one base from a much larger clone. This CDR3 is missing its conserved last phenylalanine or tryptophan, likely due to a read error. Here the CDR3 DNA reads TGCAGTGCTAGAGGGACAGAGCACTATGGCTACACCTCC. Encoded protein: CSARGTEHYGYTS. This chain uses TRBV20-1 with TRBJ1-2; tentatively, D is TRBD1 (6 bases). V shed 1 base and J shed 3 bases, with 9 bases lying between them. The CDR3 contains 13 residues. Per germline, CDR1 DFQATT and CDR2 SNEGSKA (reference sequence).

The chain employs TRBV28 and TRBJ2-3; tentatively, D is TRBD1 or TRBD2 (6 bases each). Per germline, CDR1 MDHEN and CDR2 SYDVKM. The CDR3 is made up of 13 amino acids. Trimming cost V 9 bases and J 2 bases, with 12 bases left between them. The CDR3 DNA reads as TGTGCCAGTATGGGGGGCTCCACAGATACGCAGTATTTT. As protein: CASMGGSTDTQYF.

This clonotype was recorded many times. The chain couples TRBV5-1 to TRBJ2-5, with 7 bases aligning to TRBD1. The germline V gene encodes CDR1 SGHRS and CDR2 YFSETQ. With 8 bases clipped from V and 1 base from J, the junction kept 5 bases outside the gene matches. The CDR3 covers 13 residues. The CDR3 loop is CASTRDSQETQYF. CDR3 nucleotides: TGCGCCAGTACAAGGGACAGCCAAGAGACCCAGTACTTC.

This clonotype was recorded many times. V and J are TRBV5-4 and TRBJ2-5; a weak D match, TRBD2 (5 bases). The CDR3 consists of 14 residues. Germline V CDR1 and CDR2: SGHNT, YYREEE (reference sequence). V shed 1 base and J shed 2 bases, with 9 bases lying between them. For the CDR3, the DNA is TGTGCCAGCAGCTTGAAGGACTCTCAAGAGACCCAGTACTTC. Encoded protein: CASSLKDSQETQYF.

This clonotype appeared a few times. The V call is TRBV6-2 or TRBV6-3, the J call TRBJ2-7, with D perhaps TRBD2 (6 bases). V lost 6 bases, J lost 1 base, and 13 bases lay in between. Looked up from germline, CDR1 is MNHEY and CDR2 is SVGEGT. The CDR3 is 14 residues long. Written as DNA, the CDR3 is TGTGCCAGCAGAGGCGGGACCTTGTCCTACGAGCAGTACTTC. As protein: CASRGGTLSYEQYF.

This clonotype was observed at least ten times. The chain couples TRBV7-2 to TRBJ2-7, with 7 bases matching TRBD2. This CDR3 is built from 14 residues. Losses at the gene ends were 5 bases for V and 3 bases for J; bases not matched to a gene: 7. CDR1 is SGHTA and CDR2 is FQGNSA in the germline V gene. In DNA, the CDR3 is TGTGCCAGCAGCCACTCCGGACTAGGCTACGAGCAGTACTTC. Its translation is CASSHSGLGYEQYF.

This clonotype was picked up many times. The chain has TRBV7-2 and TRBJ2-3; 9 nucleotides line up with TRBD2. V shed 4 bases and J 2 bases; nucleotides not matched to a gene: 4. The CDR3 covers 15 residues. Germline CDR1 reads SGHTA; CDR2 reads FQGNSA. The CDR3 nucleotides are TGTGCCAGCAGCTCAACTAGCGGGTTCACAGATACGCAGTATTTT. Protein product: CASSSTSGFTDTQYF.

This clonotype was observed a few times. This chain links TRBV20-1 with TRBJ2-1, with 9 bases matching TRBD2. The J segment lost 8 bases and the V segment lost 6 bases, leaving 11 bases of the junction unmatched. The CDR3 extends over 14 amino acids. CDR1 is DFQATT and CDR2 is SNEGSKA in the germline V gene (reference sequence). The CDR3 loop is CSAVRREGRHEQFF. The CDR3 DNA reads TGCAGTGCCGTACGGCGGGAGGGCCGCCATGAGCAGTTCTTC.

The chain uses TRBV14 and TRBJ1-2; TRBD1 might be the D (6 bases). CDR3 length equals 15 residues. Germline CDR1 reads SGHDN; CDR2 reads FVKESK. With 1 base removed from V and 8 bases from J, the gap between germline ends came to 17 bases. The CDR3 protein is CASSQVPPRGEGYTF. The CDR3 DNA reads as TGTGCCAGCAGCCAAGTCCCTCCCAGGGGAGAAGGCTACACCTTC. Full variable domain (rest looked up from reference TRBV14 and TRBJ1-2): EAGVTQFPSHSVIEKGQTVTLRCDPISGHDNLYWYRRVMGKEIKFLLHFVKESKQDESGMPNNRFLAERTGGTYSTLKVQPAELEDSGVYFCASSQVPPRGEGYTFGSGTRLTVV.

Worth noting for this clonotype: Possible read error: a much larger clone is one base away. The CDR3 coding sequence is TGCAGCGCCAGACTGGCCTACAATGAGCAGTACTTC. It encodes CSARLAYNEQYF. This chain uses TRBV29-1 with TRBJ2-5; no clear D gene. The CDR3 totals 12 residues. Per germline, CDR1 SQVTM and CDR2 ANQGSEA. Trimming left V 7 bases short and J 11 bases short, with 20 bases between.

The chain is built from TRBV6-2 or TRBV6-3 and TRBJ1-3; 8 positions agree with TRBD1. From germline, CDR1 is MNHEY and CDR2 SVGEGT. There are 18 residues in the CDR3. V lost 7 bases to trimming and J lost 0 bases; unmatched junction nucleotides: 14. CDR3 DNA: TGTGCCAGCACCTACGGATTGACAGGGGCATCCTCTGGAAACACCATATATTTT. Its protein product is CASTYGLTGASSGNTIYF.

Regarding this clonotype: A much bigger clone sits one base away, suggesting this may be a read error. The chain carries TRBV6-4 and TRBJ2-1, with 9 bases aligning to TRBD1. CDR3 length: 15 amino acids. Germline CDR1 and CDR2: MRHNA and SNTAGT. The CDR3 DNA follows: TGTGCCAACAGTACAGGGGGCGAATCCTACAATGAGCAGTTCTTC. Translating gives CANSTGGESYNEQFF.

This clonotype was found a few times. The chain joins TRBV20-1 to TRBJ1-1, with D perhaps TRBD1 (5 bases). The CDR3 has 15 amino acids. Germline assignment: CDR1 DFQATT and CDR2 SNEGSKA (reference sequence). V was clipped by 6 bases and J by 5 bases, with 22 bases between them. CDR3 sequence (DNA): TGCAGTGCCCGCTCCCCGGGGACGTCGTGGACTGAAGCTTTCTTT. It specifies CSARSPGTSWTEAFF.

This clonotype was detected ten times or more. The rearrangement links TRBV4-1 to TRBJ2-1; TRBD2 agrees at 7 bases. The CDR3 has 16 residues. The trim removed 1 base at V and 1 base at J, leaving 4 bases unmatched. CDR1 and CDR2 from the germline V gene are MGHRA and YSYEKL. CDR3 DNA sequence: TGCGCCAGCAGCCAAGCCCGGACTAGATCCTACAATGAGCAGTTCTTC. The encoded protein is CASSQARTRSYNEQFF.